These 18 T cell receptor beta chains share one sample of origin, sequenced in a study of cytomegalovirus exposure and HLA in healthy donors. Clones were read by immunoSEQ multiplex PCR, and TCRdb kept only the in-frame ones, dropping some. The sample records roughly 90,000 clones, around 84% being singletons. The specimen was PBMCs. The receptors were sampled from a man aged 18 to 30 in good health and CMV-seropositive.

The chain links TRBV6-1 to TRBJ2-5; TRBD2 might be the D (6 bases). The CDR3 covers 12 residues. The V and J ends lost 8 bases and 7 bases respectively, with 14 bases between them. Germline V gives CDR1 MNHNS, CDR2 SASEGT. The CDR3 loop reads CASAGLIMTQYF. CDR3 nucleotide sequence: TGTGCCAGCGCGGGACTGATCATGACCCAGTACTTC.

V usage is TRBV27 and J usage is TRBJ2-7, with D maybe TRBD1 (5 bases). Trimming cost V 2 bases and J 3 bases, with 23 bases left between them. The CDR3 consists of 18 residues. From germline, CDR1 is MNHEY and CDR2 SMNVEV (reference sequence). The CDR3 sequence is CASSLRVALGQGVYEQYF. CDR3 DNA sequence: TGTGCCAGCAGTTTAAGGGTGGCGTTGGGTCAAGGGGTCTACGAGCAGTACTTC.

V is TRBV5-8 and J is TRBJ1-2, with 9 bases matching TRBD1. The length of the CDR3 is 17 residues. Germline loops: CDR1 SGHTS, CDR2 YDEGEE. The V and J ends lost 3 bases and 3 bases, in that order; junction bases with no gene match: 12. The CDR3 DNA is TGTGCCAGCAGCTGGAGAACCGGGACAGGGAACTACTATGGCTACACCTTC. Its protein product is CASSWRTGTGNYYGYTF.

The chain employs TRBV27 and TRBJ2-3; D not certain. V shed 7 bases and J shed 6 bases, with 11 bases lying between them. The CDR3 is 12 residues long. Per the germline V gene, CDR1 is MNHEY and CDR2 is SMNVEV (reference sequence). In DNA form, the CDR3 reads TGTGCCAGCACCGACTCGGATGATACGCAGTATTTT. This encodes CASTDSDDTQYF.

The chain links TRBV27 to TRBJ1-1; D gene unclear. The CDR3 spans 14 residues. Germline V lookup: CDR1 MNHEY, CDR2 SMNVEV (reference sequence). V was shortened by 5 bases and J by 0 bases, with 10 bases between the two germline ends. CDR3 sequence: CASSPSRLNTEAFF. DNA for the CDR3: TGTGCCAGCAGTCCCAGCAGGTTGAACACTGAAGCTTTCTTT.

This clone was recorded only once. CDR3 nucleotides: TGTGCCAGCAGTTCAACCCGTCACAGGTCGGTGCAGGGGAGTTTTAAGTCTTACGAGCAGTACGTC. It codes for CASSSTRHRSVQGSFKSYEQYV. The chain recombines TRBV2 with TRBJ2-7, with a tentative D call TRBD1 (6 bases). The V gene's germline CDR1 is SNHLY and CDR2 FYNNEI. Trimming took 5 bases from V and 4 from J, leaving 39 bases between them. The CDR3 contains 22 residues.

This clone was recorded only once. The rearrangement joins TRBV4-2 to TRBJ2-5; 9 bases line up with TRBD1. Looked up from germline, CDR1 is LGHNA and CDR2 is YNFKEQ. V dropped 0 bases and J dropped 5; count of bases not matched to a gene: 7. CDR3 length equals 16 residues. CDR3 sequence reads: CASSQEWGQGGETQYF. CDR3 DNA sequence: TGTGCCAGCAGCCAAGAGTGGGGACAGGGCGGCGAGACCCAGTACTTC.

J is TRBJ2-1 and V is TRBV15; 11 nucleotides match TRBD2. CDR3 size: 16 residues. J was trimmed by 7 bases and V by 0 bases; bases with no gene match: 5. Germline-derived CDR1 and CDR2 are LNHNV and YYDKDF (reference sequence). The CDR3 here is CATSRDLLAGENEQFF. CDR3 DNA sequence: TGTGCCACCAGCAGAGATTTACTAGCGGGAGAGAATGAGCAGTTCTTC. Full variable domain (rest looked up from reference TRBV15 and TRBJ2-1): DAMVIQNPRYQVTQFGKPVTLSCSQTLNHNVMYWYQQKSSQAPKLLFHYYDKDFNNEADTPDNFQSRRPNTSFCFLDIRSPGLGDTAMYLCATSRDLLAGENEQFFGPGTRLTVL.

The rearrangement links TRBV29-1 to TRBJ1-1; maybe TRBD1 (6 bases). Germline V gene sequence: CDR1 SQVTM, CDR2 ANQGSEA. Trimming shortened V by 6 bases and J by 3 bases, and 14 bases separated the two germline ends. CDR3 length equals 13 residues. The CDR3 region has the DNA TGCAGCGTCCAGGGACAAAGGGACACTGAAGCTTTCTTT. It yields the protein CSVQGQRDTEAFF.

In DNA, the CDR3 is TGCGCCAGCAGTGAGTCCACAGGGGTCTCGCCTCAGCCCCAGCATTTT. Translation gives CASSESTGVSPQPQHF. This chain links TRBV10-2 with TRBJ1-5, with TRBD1 matching over 7 bases. CDR1 and CDR2 from the germline V gene are WSHSY and SAAADI. The CDR3 extends over 16 amino acids. V shed 0 bases, J shed 6 bases, and the junction held 8 bases outside the gene matches.

The chain uses TRBV19 and TRBJ1-5; D ambiguous. In germline, CDR1 is LNHDA, CDR2 SQIVND (reference sequence). V lost 5 bases and J lost 0, with 11 bases in between. This CDR3 spans 15 amino acids. The CDR3 DNA follows: TGTGCCAGTAGTGAATACGGGTATAGCAATCAGCCCCAGCATTTT. This sequence encodes CASSEYGYSNQPQHF.

The table lists this clone with a count of one. The V and J genes are TRBV28 and TRBJ1-2; a weak D match, TRBD1 (5 bases). CDR3 length equals 14 residues. Trimming removed 6 bases from V and 4 bases from J, with 15 bases in between. CDR1 and CDR2 (germline): MDHEN, SYDVKM. The CDR3 DNA is TGTGCCAGCAGCCCCATCGGGGGGTTCTATGGCTACACCTTC. This codes for CASSPIGGFYGYTF.

The chain uses TRBV15 and TRBJ1-3; tentatively, D is TRBD1 (5 bases). Germline CDR1 LNHNV, CDR2 YYDKDF (reference sequence). The CDR3 contains 17 residues. Between the trimmed V and J ends, which lost 0 bases and 2 bases, there was a span of 14 bases. As DNA, the CDR3 is TGTGCCACCAGCAGAGATGTCCCCCAGGGCACTGGAAACACCATATATTTT. Translating gives CATSRDVPQGTGNTIYF.

The chain joins TRBV7-9 to TRBJ1-5; D unclear. The CDR3 is made up of 13 amino acids. V lost 5 bases to trimming and J lost 4 bases, with 9 bases between them. CDR1 is SEHNR, CDR2 FQNEAQ, per germline (reference sequence). This chain's CDR3 is CASSPSPNQPQHF. The DNA for the CDR3 is TGTGCCAGCAGCCCGAGTCCGAATCAGCCCCAGCATTTT.

This chain joins TRBV18 and TRBJ2-7; TRBD1 agrees at 8 bases. The CDR3 runs to 14 residues. Germline CDR1 KGHSH, CDR2 LQKENI. Trimming at V came to 6 bases and at J to 6 bases, leaving 10 bases not matched to a gene. The CDR3 here is CASSLGTGRGEQYF. In nucleotides, the CDR3 is TGTGCCAGCTCCCTAGGGACAGGACGGGGCGAGCAGTACTTC.

The chain links TRBV5-6 to TRBJ2-7; maybe TRBD2 (6 bases). The CDR3 totals 14 residues. Trimming left V 0 bases short and J 2 bases short, with 9 bases between. Germline values: CDR1 SGHDT, CDR2 YYEEEE. The CDR3 loop is CASSLDAGPYEQYF. In DNA, the CDR3 is TGTGCCAGCAGCTTGGACGCGGGGCCCTACGAGCAGTACTTC. The full variable domain, in which reference TRBV5-6 and TRBJ2-7 provide the parts outside the CDR3, is DAGVTQSPTHLIKTRGQQVTLRCSPKSGHDTVSWYQQALGQGPQFIFQYYEEEERQRGNFPDRFSGHQFPNYSSELNVNALLLGDSALYLCASSLDAGPYEQYFGPGTRLTVT.

This clone was observed once. The chain joins TRBV5-1 to TRBJ1-2, with 7 bases that match TRBD1. V shed 2 bases, J shed 6 bases, and the junction held 1 base outside the gene matches. CDR3 length: 12 residues. Germline V gene sequence: CDR1 SGHRS, CDR2 YFSETQ. The CDR3 bases are TGCGCCAGCAGCTTCCAGGGGGATGGCTACACCTTC. This translates into CASSFQGDGYTF.

The chain employs TRBV7-9 and TRBJ2-2; 10 bases match TRBD2. The CDR3 has 17 residues. The germline V gene encodes CDR1 SEHNR and CDR2 FQNEAQ (reference sequence). V lost 5 bases and J lost 7; bases outside the gene matches: 13. DNA of the CDR3: TGTGCCAGCAGCCCGATGCCCCTAGCGGGAGCGTACGGGGAGCTGTTTTTT. This sequence encodes CASSPMPLAGAYGELFF.